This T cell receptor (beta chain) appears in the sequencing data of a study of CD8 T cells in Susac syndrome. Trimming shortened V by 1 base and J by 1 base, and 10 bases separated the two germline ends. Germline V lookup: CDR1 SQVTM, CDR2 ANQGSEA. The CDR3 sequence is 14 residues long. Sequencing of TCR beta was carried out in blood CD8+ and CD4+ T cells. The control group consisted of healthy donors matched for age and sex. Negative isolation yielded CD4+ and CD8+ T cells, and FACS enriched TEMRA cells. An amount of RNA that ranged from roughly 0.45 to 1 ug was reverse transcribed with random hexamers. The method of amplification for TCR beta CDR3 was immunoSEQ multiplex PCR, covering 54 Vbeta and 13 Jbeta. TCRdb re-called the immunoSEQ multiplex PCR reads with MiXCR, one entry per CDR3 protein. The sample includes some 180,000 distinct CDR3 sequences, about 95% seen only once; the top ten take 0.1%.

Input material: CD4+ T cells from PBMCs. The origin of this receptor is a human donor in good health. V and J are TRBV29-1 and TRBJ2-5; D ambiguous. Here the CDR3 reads CSVEVPPGQETQYF. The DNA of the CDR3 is TGCAGCGTTGAAGTACCGCCGGGCCAAGAGACCCAGTACTTC.